This T cell receptor (beta chain) came from a study of cytomegalovirus exposure and HLA in healthy donors. The study, taken as a whole, reports: The HLA-A and HLA-B alleles of most subjects were reportedly predicted accurately from TCR beta sequences. Exclusion applied to some V segments, including TRBV6-2 and TRBV6-3, as they were indistinguishable. The study assumed roughly uniform donor sequencing depth for presence/absence analyses.

Germline CDR1 and CDR2: MNHEY and SVGAGI. The V and J ends lost 3 bases and 8 bases, in that order; junction bases with no gene match: 6. This CDR3 has 15 amino acids. The PCR employed 60 Vbeta primers together with 13 Jbeta primers. Assay used: immunoSEQ multiplex PCR; TCRdb lists only in-frame clones, some missing. The sample contains about 210,000 clones, about 81% of which appear only once. In regard to this clone: Antigen: not known.

The sequenced sample consisted of PBMCs. This TCR derives from a man between 40 and 49 years old in good health and CMV-seropositive. This rearrangement joins TRBV6-5 to TRBJ2-1; 11 nucleotides match TRBD2. CDR3 bases: TGTGCCAGCAGTTATCTAGCGGGAGGCCGGGATGAGCAGTTCTTC. Amino acid sequence: CASSYLAGGRDEQFF.